The 14 T cell receptor beta chains below were found in one sample sequenced in a study of cytomegalovirus exposure and HLA in healthy donors. Use of 60 Vbeta and 13 Jbeta primers characterized the PCR. Clones were sequenced by immunoSEQ multiplex PCR, and TCRdb holds only the in-frame ones, with some missing. The table includes roughly 110,000 clones, 70% to 80% detected once. Sequencing was performed on PBMCs. These receptors were collected from a woman younger than 35 in good health and CMV-seropositive.

CDR3 region: CASSVAGGSSNEQFF. In DNA form, the CDR3 reads TGTGCCAGCAGCGTAGCTGGAGGGAGTAGCAATGAGCAGTTCTTC. The chain has TRBV9 and TRBJ2-1; tentatively, D is TRBD2 (6 bases). This CDR3 is 15 amino acids long. The V gene's germline CDR1 is SGDLS and CDR2 YYNGEE. Trimming removed 0 bases from V and 6 bases from J, with 13 bases in between.

The chain combines TRBV30 with TRBJ2-6; D remains unclear. The CDR3 consists of 11 residues. V lost 1 base and J lost 11, with 6 bases in between. Per the germline V gene, CDR1 is GTSNPN and CDR2 is SVGIG (reference sequence). The CDR3, as DNA: TGTGCCTGGAGTGGAGCCCACGTCCTGACTTTC. Protein product: CAWSGAHVLTF. Supplemented by reference TRBV30 and TRBJ2-6, the full variable domain reads SQTIHQWPATLVQPVGSPLSLECTVEGTSNPNLYWYRQAAGRGLQLLFYSVGIGQISSEVPQNLSASRPQDRQFILSSKKLLLSDSGFYLCAWSGAHVLTFGAGSRLTVL.

The chain joins TRBV30 to TRBJ2-1; the D gene is possibly TRBD2 (5 bases). Trimming shortened V by 1 base and J by 9 bases, and 13 bases separated the two germline ends. CDR3 length: 13 amino acids. Per germline, CDR1 GTSNPN and CDR2 SVGIG (reference sequence). DNA for the CDR3: TGTGCCTGGAGTGATGAGAGTCGGGGTGAGCAGTTCTTC. This encodes CAWSDESRGEQFF.

V and J are TRBV6-4 and TRBJ2-7, with D tentatively TRBD1 (5 bases). Germline lookup yields CDR1 MRHNA and CDR2 SNTAGT. The CDR3 has 13 residues. Trimming cost V 0 bases and J 6 bases, with 9 bases left between them. The CDR3 loop is CASSDSRGREQYF. The CDR3 region has the DNA TGTGCCAGCAGTGACTCAAGGGGTCGCGAGCAGTACTTC.

This rearrangement joins TRBV19 to TRBJ1-2; TRBD1 aligns across 7 bases. Trimming at V came to 5 bases and at J to 8 bases, leaving 11 bases not matched to a gene. The CDR3 totals 14 residues. Germline-derived CDR1 and CDR2 are LNHDA and SQIVND (reference sequence). CDR3 bases: TGTGCCAGTAGTCTCGGGACAGCTCGCCGGGGCTACACCTTC. Its translation: CASSLGTARRGYTF. Using reference TRBV19 and TRBJ1-2 for the parts outside the CDR3, the full variable domain is DGGITQSPKYLFRKEGQNVTLSCEQNLNHDAMYWYRQDPGQGLRLIYYSQIVNDFQKGDIAEGYSVSREKKESFPLTVTSAQKNPTAFYLCASSLGTARRGYTFGSGTRLTVV.

The chain joins TRBV5-4 to TRBJ2-3; D is ambiguous. Deletions cut 4 bases from V and 2 bases from J, with 5 bases between. Germline V gene sequence: CDR1 SGHNT, CDR2 YYREEE (reference sequence). This CDR3 spans 12 amino acids. The CDR3 DNA follows: TGTGCCAGCAGCGAGGACACAGATACGCAGTATTTT. Translated, it gives CASSEDTDTQYF.

The chain couples TRBV13 to TRBJ2-3; D ambiguous. Germline loops: CDR1 PRHDT, CDR2 FYEKMQ (reference sequence). The CDR3 sequence is 12 residues long. The ends were cut back, 6 bases at V and 2 bases at J, with 6 bases in the middle. CDR3 residues: CASSFHTDTQYF. CDR3 nucleotide sequence: TGTGCCAGCAGTTTCCACACAGATACGCAGTATTTT. The full variable domain, its missing parts supplied by reference TRBV13 and TRBJ2-3, is AAGVIQSPRHLIKEKRETATLKCYPIPRHDTVYWYQQGPGQDPQFLISFYEKMQSDKGSIPDRFSAQQFSDYHSELNMSSLELGDSALYFCASSFHTDTQYFGPGTRLTVL.

This clone was counted once. The J gene is TRBJ1-1, the V gene TRBV6-5, with D maybe TRBD1 (6 bases). Trimming removed 6 bases from V and 0 bases from J, with 11 bases in between. Germline V gene sequence: CDR1 MNHEY, CDR2 SVGAGI. The CDR3 extends over 14 amino acids. The CDR3 nucleotides read TGTGCCAGCAGCGACAGGACAATGAACACTGAAGCTTTCTTT. This encodes CASSDRTMNTEAFF.

The chain carries TRBV7-2 and TRBJ2-3; no firm D call. The CDR3 totals 14 residues. Trimming shortened V by 3 bases and J by 6 bases, and 13 bases separated the two germline ends. The V gene's germline CDR1 is SGHTA and CDR2 FQGNSA. CDR3: CASSFDGFTDTQYF. CDR3 coding DNA: TGTGCCAGCAGCTTCGACGGGTTCACTGATACGCAGTATTTT.

In the case of this clone: The germline gene is not matched at one end of the junction; a read error may be the cause. V and J are TRBV5-5 and TRBJ1-2, with 7 bases matching TRBD1. The germline gives CDR1 SGHKS, CDR2 YYEKEE (reference sequence). The CDR3 spans 17 residues. CDR3 sequence (DNA): TGTGTCAGCAGCTCCAATAGGTCGGGACAGAGAAACTATGGCTACACCTTC. Protein product: CVSSSNRSGQRNYGYTF.

The gene calls are TRBV9 and TRBJ1-2; no clear D. Germline CDR1 SGDLS, CDR2 YYNGEE. The CDR3 extends over 14 amino acids. Trimming stripped 0 bases from V and 2 bases from J, with 8 bases between. The CDR3 DNA reads TGTGCCAGCAGCGTAGAGGGCGGGAACTATGGCTACACCTTC. Translating gives CASSVEGGNYGYTF.

The chain uses TRBV2 and TRBJ2-2, with 7 bases lining up with TRBD2. Trimming at V came to 8 bases and at J to 4 bases, leaving 10 bases not matched to a gene. The CDR3 consists of 15 residues. CDR1 and CDR2 (germline): SNHLY, FYNNEI. The DNA for the CDR3 is TGTGCCAGCGGAGGAGGGAGGGCTCGCACCGGGGAGCTGTTTTTT. Translated, it gives CASGGGRARTGELFF.

Comments on this clone: Other DNA sequences in the sample encode the same CDR3. V usage is TRBV5-1 and J usage is TRBJ1-5; the D is unclear. The CDR3 consists of 14 residues. Germline-derived CDR1 and CDR2 are SGHRS and YFSETQ. V was clipped by 0 bases and J by 4 bases, with 8 bases between them. The CDR3 nucleotides are TGCGCCAGCAGCTTGGAAGGCGGGAATCAGCCCCAGCATTTT. Translation gives CASSLEGGNQPQHF.

The CDR3 is CASSSNSGPGKQPQHF. The CDR3 DNA reads TGTGCCAGCAGCTCAAACTCTGGTCCCGGTAAACAGCCCCAGCATTTT. The chain carries TRBV11-2 and TRBJ1-5; D gene uncertain. V gave up 4 bases and J gave up 7 bases, with 20 bases separating them. This CDR3 is 16 amino acids long. The germline CDR1 and CDR2 sequences are SGHAT and FQNNGV. The full variable domain, completed using reference TRBV11-2 and TRBJ1-5, is EAGVAQSPRYKIIEKRQSVAFWCNPISGHATLYWYQQILGQGPKLLIQFQNNGVVDDSQLPKDRFSAERLKGVDSTLKIQPAKLEDSAVYLCASSSNSGPGKQPQHFGDGTRLSIL.